This T cell receptor (beta chain) emerged from a study of T cell responses to AZD1222 COVID-19 vaccine. Study observations and caveats: Clonal diversity may have been underestimated, and the donors were mostly white British, with more females than males. As reported, nearly half of all spike-specific TCRs target variant regions that are unmutated. At baseline, seropositivity was found in only six or seven AZD1222 recipients.

In germline, CDR1 is SGHVS, CDR2 FQNEAQ. CDR3 length equals 14 residues. The germline V and J ends were trimmed by 1 base and 2 bases, with 8 bases remaining between them. There are a few counts of this clone. Its antigen is not identified. This table comes from immunoSEQ multiplex PCR, and its TCRdb copy is limited to in-frame clones, with some not included. The sample consists of 120,000 or so clones, less than 95% of them appearing once. The V call is TRBV7-8, the J call TRBJ1-2, with D possibly TRBD1 on 5 matching bases. Material: peripheral blood, obtained on day 0 of MenACWY control vaccination. The TCR comes from an adult in good health. For the CDR3, the DNA is TGTGCCAGCAGCTTAGACGACAGAAACTATGGCTACACCTTC. Translation gives CASSLDDRNYGYTF.